Presented here are 17 T cell receptor beta chains from one specimen sequenced in a study of blood T cell repertoires in COVID-19. Libraries were prepared by immunoSEQ multiplex PCR; TCRdb keeps only in-frame clonotypes and omits some of them. Of fewer than 200,000 clones in the sample, roughly 90% were seen once. The sequencing sample was made of PBMCs or T cells enriched from blood (not recorded which). The receptors come from a human donor with acute COVID-19. The donor label of this sample is uncertain.

The chain carries TRBV4-3 and TRBJ1-6; 8 nucleotides agree with TRBD1. CDR1 and CDR2 (germline): LGHNA, YSLEER. The CDR3 length is 17 residues. V was clipped by 0 bases and J by 4 bases; unmatched bases: 5. The CDR3 coding sequence is TGCGCCAGCAGCCAAGATCACTGGGACAGGTATAATTCACCCCTCCACTTT. Its translation is CASSQDHWDRYNSPLHF.

The chain carries TRBV2 and TRBJ1-2; tentative D call: TRBD1 (6 bases). V lost 4 bases and J 4 bases, leaving 7 bases between the germline ends. The germline V gene has CDR1 SNHLY and CDR2 FYNNEI. The CDR3 has 12 amino acids. The CDR3 is CASSGDTYGYTF. CDR3 sequence (DNA): TGTGCCAGCAGTGGGGACACCTATGGCTACACCTTC.

The chain couples TRBV2 to TRBJ1-1; maybe TRBD1 (5 bases). Germline CDR1 and CDR2: SNHLY and FYNNEI. The CDR3 has 14 amino acids. V was clipped by 4 bases and J by 5 bases, with 14 bases between them. CDR3 DNA sequence: TGTGCCAGCAGTGTCCAGGGAGGACTAACTGAAGCTTTCTTT. The encoded protein is CASSVQGGLTEAFF.

V is TRBV18 and J is TRBJ1-6; no definite D call. V shed 4 bases and J shed 8 bases, with 15 bases lying between them. CDR1 is KGHSH, CDR2 LQKENI, per germline. The CDR3 is 15 amino acids. As DNA, the CDR3 is TGTGCCAGCTCACTCCTGGACGGACTCTATTCACCCCTCCACTTT. Its protein product is CASSLLDGLYSPLHF.

This chain joins TRBV2 and TRBJ1-5; D gene uncertain. Trimming removed 1 base from V and 6 bases from J, with 13 bases in between. The CDR3 consists of 15 residues. Germline CDR1 SNHLY, CDR2 FYNNEI. The CDR3 nucleotides are TGTGCCAGCAGTGAAGGAGGCAGAGAGGGTCAGCCCCAGCATTTT. It codes for CASSEGGREGQPQHF. Together with reference TRBV2 and TRBJ1-5, the CDR3 gives the full variable domain: EPEVTQTPSHQVTQMGQEVILRCVPISNHLYFYWYRQILGQKVEFLVSFYNNEISEKSEIFDDQFSVERPDGSNFTLKIRSTKLEDSAMYFCASSEGGREGQPQHFGDGTRLSIL.

The V and J genes are TRBV3-1 (or the pseudogene TRBV3-2) and TRBJ2-5; D not resolved. Trimming took off 1 base at V and 1 base at J, with 4 bases between the two ends. CDR3 length: 13 residues. The germline CDR1 and CDR2 sequences are LGHDT and YNNKEL (reference sequence). The CDR3 loop is CASSQASQETQYF. CDR3 nucleotides: TGTGCCAGCAGCCAAGCCAGCCAAGAGACCCAGTACTTC.

V gene TRBV5-1 combines with J gene TRBJ2-3, with a possible D match to TRBD1 (6 bases). Germline loops: CDR1 SGHRS, CDR2 YFSETQ. This CDR3 contains 15 residues. The ends were cut back, 4 bases at V and 2 bases at J, with 14 bases in the middle. This CDR3 is CASSPQGFDTDTQYF. The CDR3 bases are TGCGCCAGCAGCCCCCAGGGGTTTGACACAGATACGCAGTATTTT.

CDR3 bases: TGTGCCAGCAGCGTTATCACAAGCTCCTACAATGAGCAGTTCTTC. Protein sequence: CASSVITSSYNEQFF. The chain joins TRBV7-2 to TRBJ2-1; D is undetermined. The CDR3 runs 15 residues. The germline CDR1 and CDR2 sequences are SGHTA and FQGNSA. V was pared by 5 bases and J by 0 bases, with 11 bases between.

The chain employs TRBV18 and TRBJ1-3, with TRBD1 matching 8 bases. With 5 bases clipped from V and 0 bases from J, the junction kept 6 bases outside the gene matches. Germline lookup yields CDR1 KGHSH and CDR2 LQKENI. The CDR3 extends over 16 amino acids. CDR3 sequence reads: CASSDPTGASGNTIYF. CDR3 DNA: TGTGCCAGCTCAGATCCGACAGGGGCCTCTGGAAACACCATATATTTT.

This chain uses TRBV29-1 with TRBJ1-1; D ambiguous. The CDR3 has 13 residues. Between the trimmed V and J ends, which lost 6 bases and 10 bases, there was a span of 21 bases. Germline loops: CDR1 SQVTM, CDR2 ANQGSEA. The CDR3 here is CSVLPSRSAGAFF. The CDR3 DNA follows: TGCAGCGTCCTACCTAGCCGGTCCGCGGGAGCTTTCTTT.

The chain couples TRBV6-4 to TRBJ1-6; TRBD1 matches at 10 bases. CDR3 length equals 14 residues. The J segment lost 12 bases and the V segment lost 4 bases, leaving 6 bases of the junction unmatched. Per the germline V gene, CDR1 is MRHNA and CDR2 is SNTAGT. CDR3 loop: CASSAGQGLRPLHF. CDR3 in DNA: TGTGCCAGCAGTGCGGGACAGGGGTTAAGACCCCTCCACTTT.

This clone has just a few counts. The chain links TRBV2 to TRBJ1-6, with D unclear. CDR1 and CDR2 (germline): SNHLY, FYNNEI. Trimming removed 7 bases at V and 0 bases at J, with 10 bases between. This CDR3 has 15 amino acids. CDR3 region: CASTGGSSYNSPLHF. The CDR3 DNA reads as TGTGCCAGCACCGGCGGCAGCTCCTATAATTCACCCCTCCACTTT.

V is TRBV10-3 and J is TRBJ1-1; 7 bases line up with TRBD1. J gave up 4 bases and V 6 bases, and 8 bases lay outside the gene matches. CDR1 ENHRY and CDR2 SYGVKD come from the germline V gene. The CDR3 length is 14 residues. CDR3 amino acids: CAISLDRAGTEAFF. CDR3 in DNA: TGTGCCATCAGCCTTGACAGGGCGGGCACTGAAGCTTTCTTT.

The genes are TRBV6-5 and TRBJ1-3; 7 bases align to TRBD1. J lost 0 bases, V lost 4 bases, and 3 bases had no gene match. Looked up from germline, CDR1 is MNHEY and CDR2 is SVGAGI. There are 15 residues in the CDR3. The CDR3: CASSLGQSSGNTIYF. The DNA of the CDR3 is TGTGCCAGCAGTTTGGGACAGAGCTCTGGAAACACCATATATTTT.

V usage is TRBV5-4 and J usage is TRBJ2-7, with TRBD1 matching over 8 bases. The CDR3 runs 14 residues. Germline loops: CDR1 SGHNT, CDR2 YYREEE (reference sequence). Trimming took 4 bases from V and 0 from J; bases not matched to a gene: 3. The CDR3 bases are TGTGCCAGCAGCCGACAGGGGAGCTCCTACGAGCAGTACTTC. Translating gives CASSRQGSSYEQYF.

The V and J genes are TRBV11-3 and TRBJ2-1, with 16 positions matching TRBD2. V dropped 5 bases and J dropped 7; count of bases not matched to a gene: 8. The CDR3 totals 17 residues. Germline values: CDR1 SGHNT, CDR2 YENEEA. CDR3 in DNA: TGTGCCAGCAGCCAGGGACTAGCGGGGGGGCCTAAGAATGAGCAGTTCTTC. Protein product: CASSQGLAGGPKNEQFF.

The chain is built from TRBV19 and TRBJ1-1; D may be TRBD1 (5 bases). Germline V gives CDR1 LNHDA, CDR2 SQIVND (reference sequence). CDR3 length: 15 amino acids. V lost 7 bases and J lost 1, with 16 bases in between. The CDR3 region is CASILTDSKNTEAFF. The DNA for the CDR3 is TGTGCCAGTATTTTGACAGACAGCAAGAACACTGAAGCTTTCTTT.